A selection of T cell receptor beta chains follows, all from one sample in a study of CD8 T cells in Susac syndrome. TCRdb analysed the immunoSEQ multiplex PCR reads with MiXCR anew, one entry per CDR3 protein. There are some 160,000 distinct CDR3 sequences in the sample; about 90% occur only once, and 0.08% lies in the top ten. Sequenced sample: CD4+ T cells from PBMCs. These TCRs come from a human donor in good health. Each CDR3 is given with its conserved first and last residue. The D gene is left open where the match is weak. A clone size is listed for some rows: how often the clone was seen (once, few, many), or a class if it is expanded.

d_call j_call cdr3_length v_call clone_size cdr3_aa cdr3_nt
NA TRBJ1-1 16 TRBV7-2 NA CASSSPGAGEMTEAFF TGTGCCAGCAGCTCCCCGGGGGCAGGGGAAATGACTGAAGCTTTCTTT
NA TRBJ2-7 14 TRBV14 once CASSQSVGSYEQYF TGTGCCAGCAGCCAATCTGTCGGCTCCTACGAGCAGTACTTC
NA TRBJ1-1 13 TRBV29-1 NA CSVEVSWNTEAFF TGCAGCGTTGAAGTCAGCTGGAACACTGAAGCTTTCTTT
NA TRBJ1-2 17 TRBV7-6 NA CASSPPFPRRSNYGYTF TGTGCCAGCAGCCCCCCTTTCCCCAGGAGATCTAACTATGGCTACACCTTC
TRBD1 TRBJ2-1 14 TRBV12-3/TRBV12-4 NA CASSPTGGYNEQFF TGTGCCAGCAGTCCGACAGGGGGCTACAATGAGCAGTTCTTC
TRBD2 TRBJ2-1 15 TRBV2 NA CASSVLSGGATEQFF TGTGCCAGCAGTGTTTTGAGCGGGGGGGCCACTGAGCAGTTCTTC
NA TRBJ1-6 15 TRBV27 NA CASSLEGGASSPLHF TGTGCCAGCAGCCTCGAGGGGGGGGCAAGTTCACCCCTCCACTTT
NA TRBJ1-1 19 TRBV27 NA CASSSVGSVKLSWGTEAFF TGTGCCAGCAGCTCCGTGGGGTCCGTGAAACTCTCCTGGGGCACTGAAGCTTTCTTT
NA TRBJ1-5 13 TRBV7-2 NA CASSIRGQQPQHF TGTGCCAGCAGCATTAGGGGTCAACAGCCCCAGCATTTT
TRBD2 TRBJ2-3 17 TRBV6-2/TRBV6-3 NA CASRFGGGGLFGDTQYF TGTGCCAGCAGGTTTGGAGGCGGGGGGCTATTTGGAGATACGCAGTATTTT
TRBD1 TRBJ2-2 15 TRBV2 NA CASSAYQGADGELFF TGTGCCAGCAGTGCTTACCAGGGGGCGGACGGGGAGCTGTTTTTT
NA TRBJ1-1 14 TRBV18 few CASSPNEGPGEAFF TGTGCCAGCTCACCAAATGAGGGGCCAGGGGAAGCTTTCTTT
NA TRBJ2-1 15 TRBV28 NA CASSVTGTRENEQFF TGTGCCAGCAGTGTGACAGGGACGCGGGAGAATGAGCAGTTCTTC
TRBD1 TRBJ2-1 15 TRBV5-6 NA CASSWDSSFYNEQFF TGTGCCAGCAGCTGGGACAGTTCCTTCTACAATGAGCAGTTCTTC
NA TRBJ2-3 14 TRBV6-2/TRBV6-3 NA CASSYSDGTDTQYF TGTGCCAGCAGTTACTCGGATGGCACAGATACGCAGTATTTT
NA TRBJ1-4 20 TRBV7-8 NA CASSRLVGALTRGPNEKLFF TGTGCCAGCAGCCGTTTAGTAGGGGCTCTGACAAGGGGCCCTAATGAAAAACTGTTTTTT
TRBD1 TRBJ1-6 15 TRBV7-9 NA CASSERTGGNSPLHF TGTGCCAGCAGCGAAAGGACAGGGGGCAATTCACCCCTCCACTTT
NA TRBJ2-7 13 TRBV12-3/TRBV12-4 NA CASSLKGSYEQYF TGTGCCAGCAGTTTAAAGGGCTCCTACGAGCAGTACTTC
NA TRBJ2-2 13 TRBV30 NA CAWSVQAAGELFF TGTGCCTGGAGTGTACAGGCAGCCGGGGAGCTGTTTTTT
TRBD1 TRBJ1-5 17 TRBV20-1 once CSASRVGTGMSNQPQHF TGCAGTGCTAGCCGAGTCGGGACAGGGATGAGCAATCAGCCCCAGCATTTT
NA TRBJ2-7 13 TRBV6-1 NA CASSEGQFYEQYF TGTGCCAGCAGTGAGGGCCAGTTCTACGAGCAGTACTTC
NA TRBJ2-3 16 TRBV7-8 NA CASSLGPRLSTDTQYF TGTGCCAGCAGCTTAGGTCCTAGGCTCAGCACAGATACGCAGTATTTT
NA TRBJ2-5 16 TRBV4-1 NA CASSLDLLRAGETQYF TGCGCCAGCAGCCTAGATTTACTCCGGGCGGGGGAGACCCAGTACTTC
NA TRBJ1-6 11 TRBV21-1 NA CASSKGRPLHF TGTGCCAGCAGCAAAGGTCGACCCCTCCACTTT
TRBD1 TRBJ2-7 14 TRBV20-1 NA CSARRDRDSYEQYF TGCAGTGCTAGACGGGACAGGGACTCCTACGAGCAGTACTTC
NA TRBJ1-1 15 TRBV28 NA CASTTSGSLNTEAFF TGTGCCAGCACCACATCTGGAAGTCTGAACACTGAAGCTTTCTTT
NA TRBJ2-2 17 TRBV20-1 NA CSAQRPRGLSNTGELFF TGCAGTGCTCAACGCCCGCGGGGACTTTCGAACACCGGGGAGCTGTTTTTT
NA TRBJ2-5 14 TRBV19 NA CASSIGALPQTQYF TGTGCCAGTAGTATAGGCGCCCTCCCCCAGACCCAGTACTTC
NA TRBJ2-4 15 TRBV25-1 NA CASSEYGGAKNIQYF TGTGCCAGCAGTGAATATGGGGGAGCCAAAAACATTCAGTACTTC
TRBD2 TRBJ2-2 16 TRBV5-1 NA CASSLAGLANTGELFF TGCGCCAGCAGCTTGGCGGGACTAGCGAACACCGGGGAGCTGTTTTTT
NA TRBJ2-5 16 TRBV7-9 NA CASSLRRLGVQETQYF TGTGCCAGCAGCCTACGCCGCCTGGGCGTCCAAGAGACCCAGTACTTC
NA TRBJ1-2 19 TRBV4-2 NA CASSQDAGGAGRVDYGYTF TGTGCCAGCAGCCAAGATGCTGGTGGAGCGGGACGAGTGGACTATGGCTACACCTTC
TRBD2 TRBJ2-2 14 TRBV10-3 NA CAISRTSDTGELFF TGTGCCATCAGTCGGACTAGCGACACCGGGGAGCTGTTTTTT
TRBD1 TRBJ1-2 12 TRBV20-1 NA CSAPRTGHGYTF TGCAGTGCTCCCCGGACAGGGCATGGCTACACCTTC
NA TRBJ1-4 16 TRBV29-1 NA CSVTPGSRDANEKLFF TGCAGCGTAACACCGGGATCCCGGGACGCTAATGAAAAACTGTTTTTT
NA TRBJ1-3 15 TRBV10-2 NA CASGPGGVSGNTIYF TGCGCCAGCGGCCCCGGGGGGGTGTCTGGAAACACCATATATTTT